Below, one T cell receptor beta chain is given with its context. What it binds is not known. The repertoire was sequenced with immunoSEQ multiplex PCR; TCRdb's copy has only in-frame clones and lacks some. The sample lists roughly 150,000 clones, about 93% seen once, with about 5% in the top ten. This CDR3 contains 15 residues. In germline, CDR1 is MDHEN, CDR2 SYDVKM. Trimming took 1 base from V and 8 from J, leaving 14 bases between them. This specimen comes from a study of T cell responses to AZD1222 COVID-19 vaccine. Study-wide points: Vaccine-related CD4 TCRs covered spike, predominating at 160-218 and 743-854. None of the repertoires were sampled until the peak T cell response had passed. Compared with day 0, the breadth and depth of the Spike-specific TCR repertoire rose significantly after two doses of AZD1222.

The specimen comprised peripheral blood, sampled on day 0 of AZD1222 vaccination. This clonotype was sampled from an adult in good health. The V and J genes are TRBV28 and TRBJ1-4, with D possibly matching TRBD1 (6 bases). CDR3 loop: CASSLLSGGAEKLFF. The CDR3 DNA follows: TGTGCCAGCAGTTTATTGTCGGGGGGCGCAGAAAAACTGTTTTTT.